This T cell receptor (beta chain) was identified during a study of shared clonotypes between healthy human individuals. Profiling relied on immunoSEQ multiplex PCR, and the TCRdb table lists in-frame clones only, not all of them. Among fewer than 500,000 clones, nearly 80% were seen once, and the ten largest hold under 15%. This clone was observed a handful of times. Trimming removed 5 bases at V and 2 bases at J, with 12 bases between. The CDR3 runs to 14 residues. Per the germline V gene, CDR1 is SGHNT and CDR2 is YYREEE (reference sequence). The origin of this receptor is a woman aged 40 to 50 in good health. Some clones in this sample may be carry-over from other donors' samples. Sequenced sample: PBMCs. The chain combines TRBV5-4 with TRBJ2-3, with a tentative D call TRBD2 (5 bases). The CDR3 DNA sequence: TGTGCCAGCAGACCCAGCGGTTACACAGATACGCAGTATTTT. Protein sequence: CASRPSGYTDTQYF. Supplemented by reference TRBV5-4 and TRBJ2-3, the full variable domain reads ETGVTQSPTHLIKTRGQQVTLRCSSQSGHNTVSWYQQALGQGPQFIFQYYREEENGRGNFPPRFSGLQFPNYSSELNVNALELDDSALYLCASRPSGYTDTQYFGPGTRLTVL.